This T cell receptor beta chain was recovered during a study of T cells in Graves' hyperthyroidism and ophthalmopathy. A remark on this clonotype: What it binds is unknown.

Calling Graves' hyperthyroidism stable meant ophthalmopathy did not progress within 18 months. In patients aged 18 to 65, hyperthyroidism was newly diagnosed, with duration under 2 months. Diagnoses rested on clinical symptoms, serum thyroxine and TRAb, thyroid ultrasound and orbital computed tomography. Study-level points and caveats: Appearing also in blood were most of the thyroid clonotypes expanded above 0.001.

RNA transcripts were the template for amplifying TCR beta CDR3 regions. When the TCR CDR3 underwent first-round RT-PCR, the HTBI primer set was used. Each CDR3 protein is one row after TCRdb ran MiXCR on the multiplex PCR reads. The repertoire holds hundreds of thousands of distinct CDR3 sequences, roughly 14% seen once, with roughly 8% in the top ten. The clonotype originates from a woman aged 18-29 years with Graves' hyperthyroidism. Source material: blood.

The CDR3 spells CSAGGPVGQPQHF. CDR3 DNA: TGCAGTGCTGGGGGACCAGTGGGGCAGCCCCAGCATTTT. The chain links TRBV20-1 to TRBJ1-5; D perhaps matches TRBD1 (5 bases). CDR3 length: 13 residues. Trimming took off 5 bases at V and 7 bases at J, with 15 bases between the two ends. Looked up from germline, CDR1 is DFQATT and CDR2 is SNEGSKA (reference sequence).